This paragraph covers one T cell receptor (beta chain) sequence. CDR3 size: 16 residues. Unmatched junction bases numbered 6, after V lost 0 bases and J lost 4 bases. Germline assignment: CDR1 SGHRS and CDR2 YFSETQ. The data originate from a study of T cell responses to AZD1222 COVID-19 vaccine. The wider study: Some second doses came at about 4 weeks and others at about 12 weeks; these were pooled.

This table comes from immunoSEQ multiplex PCR, and its TCRdb copy is limited to in-frame clones, with some not included. Counted here are approximately 60,000 clones, around three quarters occurring once; the ten biggest clones make up 11% to 15%. The clonotype originates from an adult in good health. Sequencing was performed on peripheral blood, taken on day 0 of AZD1222 vaccination. This sequence joins TRBV5-1 and TRBJ2-1; 8 bases align to TRBD2. The CDR3 DNA is TGCGCCAGCAGCTTGGTCCCACTAGCGGAGTACAATGAGCAGTTCTTC. Residues: CASSLVPLAEYNEQFF.